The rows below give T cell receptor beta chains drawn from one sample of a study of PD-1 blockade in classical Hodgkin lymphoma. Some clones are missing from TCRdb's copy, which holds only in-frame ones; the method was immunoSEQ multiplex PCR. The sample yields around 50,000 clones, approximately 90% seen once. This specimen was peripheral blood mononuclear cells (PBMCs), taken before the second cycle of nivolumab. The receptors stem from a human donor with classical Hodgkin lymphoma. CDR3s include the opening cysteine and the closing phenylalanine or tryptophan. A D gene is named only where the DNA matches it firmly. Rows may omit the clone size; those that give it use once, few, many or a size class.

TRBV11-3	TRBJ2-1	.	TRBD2	TGTGCCAGCAGCTTAGCCGGAACGGGGGGTGAGCAGTTCTTC	CASSLAGTGGEQFF
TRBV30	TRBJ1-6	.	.	TGTGCCTGGAGTGTTGGGGATTTTGTAGGGTCACCCCTCCACTTT	CAWSVGDFVGSPLHF
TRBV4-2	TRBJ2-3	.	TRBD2	TGTGCCAGCAGCCAAGCGGGAGGGGGGACAGATACGCAGTATTTT	CASSQAGGGTDTQYF
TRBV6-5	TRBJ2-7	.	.	TGTGCCAGCAGCAACCTGGGGACCCCTACCTACGAGCAGTACTTC	CASSNLGTPTYEQYF
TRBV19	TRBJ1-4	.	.	TGTGCCAGTAGCCGCCTCGGGACGGTTGAAAAACTGTTTTTT	CASSRLGTVEKLFF
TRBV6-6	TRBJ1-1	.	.	TGTGCCAGCAGCCCCGATCCGGGTGAAGCTTTCTTT	CASSPDPGEAFF
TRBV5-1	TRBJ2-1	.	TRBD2	TGCGCCAGCAGCCATACTAGCGGGAGTTACAATGAGCAGTTCTTC	CASSHTSGSYNEQFF
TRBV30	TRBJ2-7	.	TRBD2	TGTGCCTGGAGTGGGCAGCGGGGGCTTAACTCCTACGAGCAGTACTTC	CAWSGQRGLNSYEQYF
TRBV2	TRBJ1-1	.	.	TGTGCCAGCAGTGTGACGGTTATAAACACTGAAGCTTTCTTT	CASSVTVINTEAFF
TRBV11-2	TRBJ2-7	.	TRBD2	TGTGCCAGCAGCTTAGAGAGCCGGGGGGACGAGCAGTACTTC	CASSLESRGDEQYF
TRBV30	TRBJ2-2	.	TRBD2	TGTGCCTGGGACCTAGCGGGACGGACCGGGGAGCTGTTTTTT	CAWDLAGRTGELFF
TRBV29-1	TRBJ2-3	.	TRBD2	TGCAGCGTTGTGGCTAGCGGGAGTCAAGATACGCAGTATTTT	CSVVASGSQDTQYF
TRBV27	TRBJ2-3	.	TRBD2	TGTGCCAGCAGTTTATCTCCGCTAGCGGGAGGGCCTAATACGCAGTATTTT	CASSLSPLAGGPNTQYF
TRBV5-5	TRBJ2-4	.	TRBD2	TGTGCCAGTGAGACTAGCTCAACGCCAGTTCAGTACTTC	CASETSSTPVQYF
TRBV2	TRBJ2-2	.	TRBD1	TGTGCCGGAGGGAAAACGGGACAGGGGGTCACCGGGGAGCTGTTTTTT	CAGGKTGQGVTGELFF
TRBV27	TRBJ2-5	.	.	TGTGCCAGCAGTTCCAGACTAGAGTGGGAGACCCAGTACTTC	CASSSRLEWETQYF
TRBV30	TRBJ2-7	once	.	TGTGCCTGGAGTGTGGCAGGCTACGAGCAGTACTTC	CAWSVAGYEQYF
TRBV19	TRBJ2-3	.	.	TGTGCCAGTAGTATCTCCCGGGGGGCGGGAGTAGATACGCAGTATTTT	CASSISRGAGVDTQYF
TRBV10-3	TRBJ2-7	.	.	TGTGCCATCAGTCCAGGCGTAGGGGACGAGCAGTACTTC	CAISPGVGDEQYF
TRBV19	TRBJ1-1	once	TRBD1	TGTGCCAGTATGCAGGGACAGAGGACTGAAGCTTTCTTT	CASMQGQRTEAFF
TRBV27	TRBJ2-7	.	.	TGTGCCAGCTCCCTCCTGGGGCCCTACGAGCAGTACTTC	CASSLLGPYEQYF
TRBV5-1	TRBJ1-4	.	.	TGCGCCAGCAGCTTGGAAGGAACTAATGAAAAACTGTTTTTT	CASSLEGTNEKLFF
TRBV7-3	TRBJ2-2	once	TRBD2	TGTGCCAGCAGCCCACTAGCGGGGTCCGGGGAGCTGTTTTTT	CASSPLAGSGELFF
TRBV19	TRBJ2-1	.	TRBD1	TGTGCCAGTACCATCTCGCCAGGGGGCAGCTACAATGAGCAGTTCTTC	CASTISPGGSYNEQFF
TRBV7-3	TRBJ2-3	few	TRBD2	TGTGCCAGCAGCCACGGGACTAGCGGGAGTTGGGGCACAGATACGCAGTATTTT	CASSHGTSGSWGTDTQYF
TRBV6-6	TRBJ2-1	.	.	TGTGCCAGCAGTCTCCTCGTTACCCTCAATGAGCAGTTCTTC	CASSLLVTLNEQFF
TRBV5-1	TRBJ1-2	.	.	TGCGCTAGCAGCTTGGTTGGAGCAGGGCCGGGGTTCTATGGCTACACCTTC	CASSLVGAGPGFYGYTF
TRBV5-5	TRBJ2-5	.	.	TGTGCCAGCAGCCGCCCACTCGACCAAGAGACCCAGTACTTC	CASSRPLDQETQYF
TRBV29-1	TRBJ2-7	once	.	TGCAGCGTTGTCCATGACTACGAGCAGTACTTC	CSVVHDYEQYF
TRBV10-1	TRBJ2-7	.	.	TGCGCCAGCAGTGATGTCGGGCAGCCCCGTTGGTGCGGGTACTTC	CASSDVGQPRWCGYF
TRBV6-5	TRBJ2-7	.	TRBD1	TGTGCCAGCAGGCGGGACAGGGGGACCTACGAGCAGTACTTC	CASRRDRGTYEQYF
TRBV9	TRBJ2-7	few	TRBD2	TGTGCCAGCAGCGCAAGCGGGGCCTTGGGCGAGCAGTACTTC	CASSASGALGEQYF
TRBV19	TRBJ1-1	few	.	TGTGCCAGTAGTATAGTATCTCCGGGAGCGGGAGACACTGAAGCTTTCTTT	CASSIVSPGAGDTEAFF
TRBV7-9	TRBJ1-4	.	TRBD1	TGTGCCAGCAGCTTAGAGGGACAGTACGGTGAAAAACTGTTTTTT	CASSLEGQYGEKLFF
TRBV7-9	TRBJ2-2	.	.	TGTGCCAGCAGCCCCCTAAACACCGGGGAGCTGTTTTTT	CASSPLNTGELFF
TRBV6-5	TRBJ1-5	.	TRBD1	TGTGCCAGCAGATCAGGGGGAGACAATCAGCCCCAGCATTTT	CASRSGGDNQPQHF
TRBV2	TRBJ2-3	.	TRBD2	TGTGCCAGCCCCGGGACTAGCGGGACCACGGGGCCAACAGATACGCAGTATTTT	CASPGTSGTTGPTDTQYF
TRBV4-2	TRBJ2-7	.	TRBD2	TGTGCCAGCAGCCAAGACCCCCCTTGGGATAGCGGGCTCCACGAGCAGTACTTC	CASSQDPPWDSGLHEQYF
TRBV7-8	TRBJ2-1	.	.	TGTGCCAGCAGCTTACGCCTGGGGCCGCAATGGTTCTTC	CASSLRLGPQWFF
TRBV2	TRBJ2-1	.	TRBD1	TGTGCCAGCAGTTACGGGACAGGGGTCTACAATGAGCAGTTCTTC	CASSYGTGVYNEQFF
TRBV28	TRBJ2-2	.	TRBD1	TGTGCCAGCAGTTTAACCGGGACAGGGGCGACGAACACCGGGGAGCTGTTTTTT	CASSLTGTGATNTGELFF
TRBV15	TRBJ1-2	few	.	TGTGCCACCAGGGATGACGGGCTCTATGGCTACACCTTC	CATRDDGLYGYTF